The 9 T cell receptor beta chains in this list originate from one sample, sequenced in a study of T cell responses to AZD1222 COVID-19 vaccine. Sequenced by immunoSEQ multiplex PCR; TCRdb stores in-frame clones only, minus some. The data contain 99,000 or so clones, about four fifths of them singletons. Specimen: peripheral blood, collected on day 0 of AZD1222 vaccination. These TCRs come from an adult in good health.

The V gene is TRBV4-3, the J gene TRBJ2-7, with D possibly TRBD2 on 6 matching bases. There are 16 residues in the CDR3. The germline CDR1 and CDR2 sequences are LGHNA and YSLEER. Trimming stripped 1 base from V and 0 bases from J, with 13 bases between. This CDR3 reads CASSQVWGESSYEQYF. The CDR3 coding sequence is TGCGCCAGCAGCCAAGTATGGGGGGAGAGCTCCTACGAGCAGTACTTC.

The rearrangement links TRBV7-8 to TRBJ2-3; 9 nucleotides agree with TRBD2. Germline-derived CDR1 and CDR2 are SGHVS and FQNEAQ. V lost 3 bases to trimming and J lost 4 bases; unmatched junction nucleotides: 17. The CDR3 sequence is 19 residues long. The CDR3 bases are TGTGCCAGCAGCTTGGCGACCCGTTACAGCGGGGGGTCGGCAGATACGCAGTATTTT. Translating it yields CASSLATRYSGGSADTQYF.

The chain carries TRBV5-6 and TRBJ1-1; D unclear. This CDR3 has 11 residues. V lost 2 bases, J lost 3 bases, and 2 bases lay in between. Per the germline V gene, CDR1 is SGHDT and CDR2 is YYEEEE. CDR3 loop: CASSFYTEAFF. CDR3 bases: TGTGCCAGCAGCTTTTACACTGAAGCTTTCTTT.

The chain employs TRBV7-2 and TRBJ2-4; perhaps TRBD2 as D (5 bases). V was trimmed by 5 bases and J by 2 bases, leaving 7 bases between them. From germline, CDR1 is SGHTA and CDR2 FQGNSA. The CDR3 has 13 residues. For the CDR3, the DNA is TGTGCCAGCAGCCCGGGGACCAAAAACATTCAGTACTTC. Encoded protein: CASSPGTKNIQYF. The variable domain in full, with the rest retrieved from reference TRBV7-2 and TRBJ2-4, is GAGVSQSPSNKVTEKGKDVELRCDPISGHTALYWYRQSLGQGLEFLIYFQGNSAPDKSGLPSDRFSAERTGGSVSTLTIQRTQQEDSAVYLCASSPGTKNIQYFGAGTRLSVL.

The sample holds a few counts of this clone. This sample includes further DNA sequences coding for the same CDR3. The chain combines TRBV6-5 with TRBJ2-7; D gene uncertain. Germline CDR1 and CDR2: MNHEY and SVGAGI. CDR3 length equals 11 residues. V lost 6 bases, J lost 6 bases, and 9 bases lay in between. The CDR3 DNA reads as TGTGCCAGCAGCTACGGAACCGAGCAGTACTTC. It translates to CASSYGTEQYF.

The chain recombines TRBV4-3 with TRBJ2-1; 7 bases map to TRBD1. The CDR3 has 16 residues. Trimming removed 1 base from V and 4 bases from J; junction bases left unmatched: 7. Germline V gene sequence: CDR1 LGHNA, CDR2 YSLEER. The CDR3 DNA reads TGCGCCAGCAGCCAAGGAGACAGGGCTGTGTACAATGAGCAGTTCTTC. Amino acids: CASSQGDRAVYNEQFF.

The V gene is TRBV19, the J gene TRBJ2-1, with 9 bases aligning to TRBD1. J was trimmed by 5 bases and V by 4 bases; bases with no gene match: 9. CDR1 is LNHDA and CDR2 is SQIVND in the germline V gene (reference sequence). This CDR3 contains 16 residues. CDR3 region: CASSTHRDRANNEQFF. The CDR3 region has the DNA TGTGCCAGTAGTACTCACCGGGACAGGGCAAACAATGAGCAGTTCTTC.

V usage is TRBV4-3 and J usage is TRBJ2-2; D is undetermined. The ends were cut back, 1 base at V and 4 bases at J, with 10 bases in the middle. Germline V CDR1 and CDR2: LGHNA, YSLEER. The CDR3 contains 15 residues. This CDR3 is CASSQGLSLTGELFF. DNA of the CDR3: TGCGCCAGCAGCCAAGGACTGTCCCTCACCGGGGAGCTGTTTTTT.

This clone is medium-sized by share. This rearrangement joins TRBV5-1 to TRBJ1-1; the match to TRBD1 covers 8 bases. V trimming: 2 bases; J trimming: 8 bases; junction bases outside the gene matches: 5. CDR1 is SGHRS, CDR2 YFSETQ, per germline. This CDR3 region has 13 residues. In nucleotides, the CDR3 is TGCGCCAGCAGCTTCGGACAGGGCGTGGAAGCTTTCTTT. Translation gives CASSFGQGVEAFF.